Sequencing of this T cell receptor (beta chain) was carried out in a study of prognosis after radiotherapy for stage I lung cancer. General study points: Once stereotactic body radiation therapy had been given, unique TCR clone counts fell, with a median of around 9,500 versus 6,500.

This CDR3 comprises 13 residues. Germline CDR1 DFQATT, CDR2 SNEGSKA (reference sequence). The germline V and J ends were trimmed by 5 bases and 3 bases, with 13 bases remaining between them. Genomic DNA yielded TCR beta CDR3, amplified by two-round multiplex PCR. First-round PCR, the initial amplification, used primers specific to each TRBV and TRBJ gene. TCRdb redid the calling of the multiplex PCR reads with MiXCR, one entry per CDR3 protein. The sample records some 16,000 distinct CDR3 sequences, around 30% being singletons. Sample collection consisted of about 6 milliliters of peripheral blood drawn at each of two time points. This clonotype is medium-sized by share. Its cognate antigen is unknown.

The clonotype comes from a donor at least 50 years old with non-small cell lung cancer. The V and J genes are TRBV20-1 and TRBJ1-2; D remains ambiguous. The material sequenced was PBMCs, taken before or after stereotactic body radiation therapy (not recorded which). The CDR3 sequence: CSAQRTGYYGYTF. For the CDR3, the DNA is TGCAGTGCTCAACGGACTGGGTACTATGGCTACACCTTC.